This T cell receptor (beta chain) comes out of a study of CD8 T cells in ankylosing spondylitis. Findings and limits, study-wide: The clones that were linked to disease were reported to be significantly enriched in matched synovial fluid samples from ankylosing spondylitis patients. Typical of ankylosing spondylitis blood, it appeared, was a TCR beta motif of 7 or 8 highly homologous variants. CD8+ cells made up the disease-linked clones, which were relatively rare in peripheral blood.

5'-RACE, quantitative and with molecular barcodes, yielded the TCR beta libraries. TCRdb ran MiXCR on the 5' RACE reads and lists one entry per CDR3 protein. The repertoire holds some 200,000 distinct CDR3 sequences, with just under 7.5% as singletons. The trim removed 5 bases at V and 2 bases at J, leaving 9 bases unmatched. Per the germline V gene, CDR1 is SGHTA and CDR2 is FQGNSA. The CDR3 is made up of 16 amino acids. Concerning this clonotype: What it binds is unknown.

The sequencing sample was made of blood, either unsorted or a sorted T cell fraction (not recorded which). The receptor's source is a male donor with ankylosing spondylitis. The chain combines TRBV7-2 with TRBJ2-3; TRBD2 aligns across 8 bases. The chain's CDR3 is CASSTTSGYYTDTQYF. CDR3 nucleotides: TGTGCCAGCAGCACAACTAGCGGATATTACACAGATACGCAGTATTTT.